This TCR beta chain is from a study of T cell repertoires in cytomegalovirus infection (dated by TCRdb to about 2019). Background for the entire study: The HLA type of each donor mattered for the analysis, because public TCR beta signatures pointed to carriage of CMV infection along with the matching HLA type.

From the cysteine up to the phenylalanine, the CDR3 has a length of 15 residues. Only the CDR3 region is kept as DNA, spanning 45 bases read in frame from base 1. Trimming removed 4 bases from V and 4 bases from J; the gene matches leave 8 bases unexplained. As encoded in the germline V gene (reference sequence), CDR1 is SEHNR while CDR2 is FQNEAQ. Sequencing took place on an Illumina HiSeq 1500. In TCRdb, the public reads were trimmed at Q25 with fastp and aligned with MiXCR, with productive beta chains retained. Rows matching on CDR3 protein sequence are summarized as one entry with the most common DNA and genes. In all, the sample holds 500,000 or so distinct CDR3 sequences, and approximately 17% of those were seen once. The ten largest account for under 30% of the sample. This clonotype was picked up many times. What this receptor recognizes is not known. No much larger clonotype is one base removed from it; base qualities were not supplied.

What the research found in general, with its limitations: The ex vivo response was dominated by HLA-C-restricted CMV-specific TCR beta clonotypes, and the single most frequent clonotype in two of eight donors was supplied by these HLA-C-restricted clonotypes. Carriers of CMV infection plus the relevant HLA type were discriminated by the cumulative frequency of public TCR beta family members in the study cohort and in an independent roughly 370-donor cohort.

The sample was CD8+ T cells from PBMCs. This receptor was obtained from a human donor in good health (CMV status not recorded). Some clones in this sample may be carry-over from other donors' samples. The rearranged segments are TRBV7-9 and TRBJ2-7, and 9 junctional nucleotides match TRBD1. The CDR3 reads CASSSNSGQGYEQYF. The sequenced DNA: TGTGCCAGCAGCTCCAACTCGGGACAGGGTTACGAGCAGTACTTC.